The 2 T cell receptor beta chains reported below all come from one sample, sequenced in a study of graft-versus-host responses after intestinal transplantation. Measured with immunoSEQ multiplex PCR; TCRdb has only the in-frame clones, and not every one. The table records about 11,000 clones, roughly 30% of them present only once. This specimen was alloreactive CD4+ T cells from a mixed lymphocyte reaction culture, taken before transplantation. Subset: CFSE-low proliferating T cells sorted from roughly six-day pre-transplant mixed lymphocyte reaction (GvH or HvG direction). All receptors derive from a human patient who was an organ donor for intestinal transplantation.

V gene TRBV4-3 combines with J gene TRBJ2-4; 12 nucleotides line up with TRBD2. CDR1 is LGHNA, CDR2 YSLEER, per germline. V trimming: 1 base; J trimming: 5 bases; junction bases outside the gene matches: 6. The CDR3 runs 17 residues. CDR3 amino acids: CASSQGLAGGQENIQYF. The CDR3 nucleotides read TGCGCCAGCAGCCAAGGGCTAGCGGGGGGGCAAGAAAACATTCAGTACTTC.

V usage is TRBV18 and J usage is TRBJ1-6; D ambiguous. Between the trimmed V and J ends, which lost 1 base and 3 bases, there was a span of 4 bases. The length of the CDR3 is 14 residues. The germline gives CDR1 KGHSH, CDR2 LQKENI. The CDR3 DNA follows: TGTGCCAGCTCACCACAGCTCTATAATTCACCCCTCCACTTT. This gives the protein CASSPQLYNSPLHF.